A single sample gave rise to the 20 T cell receptor beta chains below, sequenced in a study of T cells after yellow fever vaccination. One entry per CDR3 protein results from TCRdb running MiXCR on the 5' RACE reads. The sample shows 350,000 to 450,000 distinct CDR3 sequences, 6.2% of them seen only once. The specimen comprised PBMCs, sampled 5 days after the yellow fever booster vaccination. Receptors were obtained from a man aged 25-40 years who received the YFV17D yellow fever vaccine.

In this sample, this clonotype turned up a few times. The J gene is TRBJ2-7, the V gene TRBV15; D is possibly TRBD2 (6 bases). Trimming left V 0 bases short and J 2 bases short, with 11 bases between. Germline assignment: CDR1 LNHNV and CDR2 YYDKDF (reference sequence). The CDR3 totals 15 residues. CDR3 amino acids: CATSRELAGPYEQYF. CDR3 DNA: TGTGCCACCAGCAGAGAACTAGCAGGACCCTACGAGCAGTACTTC.

CDR3 loop: CASRTVATETQYF. CDR3 DNA: TGTGCCAGCAGGACGGTCGCAACGGAGACCCAGTACTTC. The chain carries TRBV7-9 and TRBJ2-5; D ambiguous. Germline lookup yields CDR1 SEHNR and CDR2 FQNEAQ (reference sequence). V was cut by 6 bases and J by 5 bases, with 13 bases left in between. The CDR3 totals 13 residues.

A few counts support this clonotype. This rearrangement joins TRBV5-4 to TRBJ2-2; D remains unclear. The CDR3 is 18 amino acids. Trimming cost V 0 bases and J 5 bases, with 20 bases left between them. Germline V gene sequence: CDR1 SGHNT, CDR2 YYREEE (reference sequence). The chain's CDR3 is CASSLAGISGYKTGELFF. CDR3 DNA sequence: TGTGCCAGCAGCTTGGCCGGTATTTCGGGCTACAAAACCGGGGAGCTGTTTTTT. The full variable domain, with the rest looked up from reference TRBV5-4 and TRBJ2-2, is ETGVTQSPTHLIKTRGQQVTLRCSSQSGHNTVSWYQQALGQGPQFIFQYYREEENGRGNFPPRFSGLQFPNYSSELNVNALELDDSALYLCASSLAGISGYKTGELFFGEGSRLTVL.

This clonotype was counted at least ten times. The chain recombines TRBV4-2 with TRBJ2-5; TRBD2 matches at 7 bases. The CDR3 runs to 18 residues. Per germline, CDR1 LGHNA and CDR2 YNFKEQ. The V gene end was trimmed by 1 base and the J gene end by 3 bases; junction bases not matched to a gene: 14. The CDR3 DNA reads TGTGCCAGCAGCCAAGTTATGGGCGGGAGTGGGTCAGAAGAGACCCAGTACTTC. Its translation is CASSQVMGGSGSEETQYF.

This clonotype has just a few counts. This chain uses TRBV6-5 with TRBJ1-2; D is undetermined. Germline CDR1 MNHEY, CDR2 SVGAGI. CDR3 length: 11 amino acids. Trimming pared 2 bases from V and 9 bases from J, leaving 7 bases between. The CDR3 DNA reads as TGTGCCAGCAGTTACGGAAGGAGCTACACCTTC. Amino acid sequence: CASSYGRSYTF.

The CDR3 nucleotides are TGCAGTGCTAGGGACAGGGTCTCCTACGAGCAGTACTTC. Its protein is CSARDRVSYEQYF. The V call is TRBV20-1, the J call TRBJ2-7; TRBD1 agrees at 8 bases. The CDR3 is made up of 13 amino acids. CDR1 DFQATT and CDR2 SNEGSKA come from the germline V gene (reference sequence). Trimming at V came to 3 bases and at J to 0 bases, leaving 1 base not matched to a gene.

This clonotype was seen at least ten times. The chain combines TRBV28 with TRBJ2-3, with a tentative D call TRBD1 (8 bases). This CDR3 contains 14 residues. V shed 5 bases and J shed 5 bases, with 14 bases lying between them. Germline V gene lookup returns CDR1 MDHEN and CDR2 SYDVKM. CDR3 in amino acids: CASSITGGVDTQYF. The CDR3 DNA reads as TGTGCCAGCAGTATCACAGGGGGGGTAGATACGCAGTATTTT.

The V call is TRBV11-2, the J call TRBJ2-7; a weak D match, TRBD1 (6 bases). Trimming stripped 4 bases from V and 0 bases from J, with 10 bases between. This CDR3 is 14 amino acids long. The germline CDR1 and CDR2 sequences are SGHAT and FQNNGV. The CDR3 spells CASSSGRGSYEQYF. Here the CDR3 DNA reads TGTGCCAGCAGCTCGGGCAGGGGCTCCTACGAGCAGTACTTC.

The DNA of the CDR3 is TGCAGCGTCCATGGGGCCCACACCGGGGAGCTGTTTTTT. This gives the protein CSVHGAHTGELFF. The chain combines TRBV29-1 with TRBJ2-2; D perhaps matches TRBD1 (5 bases). This CDR3 spans 13 amino acids. Germline V lookup: CDR1 SQVTM, CDR2 ANQGSEA. With 6 bases removed from V and 3 bases from J, the gap between germline ends came to 11 bases.

This clonotype was observed many times. This chain uses TRBV20-1 with TRBJ1-1; a weak D match, TRBD1 (5 bases). The germline V gene has CDR1 DFQATT and CDR2 SNEGSKA (reference sequence). The CDR3 length is 14 residues. Trimming stripped 0 bases from V and 1 base from J, with 9 bases between. DNA for the CDR3: TGCAGTGCTAGAGATCGGGGGAGGAACACTGAAGCTTTCTTT. The encoded protein is CSARDRGRNTEAFF.

CDR3 residues: CASSENGRREQYF. The CDR3 coding sequence is TGTGCCAGCAGTGAAAACGGCCGCCGCGAGCAGTACTTC. The chain carries TRBV2 and TRBJ2-7; D gene unclear. Germline CDR1 SNHLY, CDR2 FYNNEI. Trimming stripped 2 bases from V and 6 bases from J, with 11 bases between. The CDR3 totals 13 residues.

This clonotype appeared many times. CDR3 nucleotide sequence: TGCAGTGCTACTGGGGGGGTCAATCAGCCCCAGCATTTT. As protein: CSATGGVNQPQHF. V usage is TRBV20-1 and J usage is TRBJ1-5, with D perhaps matching TRBD1 (5 bases). The CDR3 spans 13 residues. The germline V gene has CDR1 DFQATT and CDR2 SNEGSKA (reference sequence). The germline V and J ends were trimmed by 4 bases and 3 bases, with 10 bases remaining between them.

This chain joins TRBV21-1 and TRBJ2-7; the table's D call TRBD2 went unverified against the DNA. TRBV21-1 is shown as a pseudogene. The CDR3 length is 16 residues. CDR3 sequence: CASSRGLAGTIDEQYF. In DNA, the CDR3 is TGTGCCAGCAGCAGGGGACTAGCGGGAACTATCGACGAGCAGTACTTC.

This clonotype was detected ten times or more. The chain is built from TRBV12-3 or TRBV12-4 and TRBJ1-5; D may be TRBD1 (5 bases). This CDR3 contains 14 residues. With 5 bases removed from V and 5 bases from J, the gap between germline ends came to 13 bases. The CDR3 DNA sequence: TGTGCCAGCAGTCTCGCAGGGCGTGATCAGCCCCAGCATTTT. This gives the protein CASSLAGRDQPQHF.

This clonotype appeared many times. The chain links TRBV29-1 to TRBJ2-1; 14 bases fit TRBD2. In germline, CDR1 is SQVTM, CDR2 ANQGSEA. Unmatched junction bases numbered 10, after V lost 8 bases and J lost 7 bases. The CDR3 has 15 amino acids. CDR3 loop: CSLSGTSGRRNEQFF. The CDR3 DNA follows: TGCAGCCTTTCCGGGACTAGCGGGAGACGGAATGAGCAGTTCTTC.

The sample holds many counts of this clonotype. This chain connects TRBV6-2 or TRBV6-3 to TRBJ2-7; D uncertain. From germline, CDR1 is MNHEY and CDR2 SVGEGT. Trimming took 7 bases from V and 6 from J, leaving 22 bases between them. CDR3 size: 15 residues. The CDR3 sequence: CASKETGAMVGEQYF. The CDR3 DNA sequence: TGTGCCAGCAAGGAGACGGGCGCGATGGTGGGCGAGCAGTACTTC.

The genes are TRBV4-3 and TRBJ2-5; D unresolved. Germline CDR1 LGHNA, CDR2 YSLEER. The V end was cut by 1 base, the J end by 2 bases, with 11 bases between. This CDR3 comprises 15 residues. The CDR3 loop reads CASSQVGSDQETQYF. CDR3 bases: TGCGCCAGCAGCCAAGTGGGGTCGGATCAAGAGACCCAGTACTTC.

This chain links TRBV4-3 with TRBJ1-4; no clear D gene. Trimming took 4 bases from V and 7 from J, leaving 10 bases between them. CDR3 length equals 13 residues. CDR1 LGHNA and CDR2 YSLEER come from the germline V gene. The CDR3 DNA reads TGCGCCAGCAGCCCGGGATTGGGTGAAAAACTGTTTTTT. Encoded protein: CASSPGLGEKLFF.

This sequence joins TRBV18 and TRBJ2-5; 12 nucleotides agree with TRBD1. The CDR3 runs to 17 residues. Germline trimming cut 0 bases from V and 3 bases from J; bases unmatched to any gene: 5. CDR1 and CDR2 from the germline V gene are KGHSH and LQKENI. Written as DNA, the CDR3 is TGTGCCAGCTCACCACCGGCGGGACAGGGGGCGAAAGAGACCCAGTACTTC. It yields the protein CASSPPAGQGAKETQYF.

This clonotype was counted a few times. The J gene is TRBJ2-2, the V gene TRBV28, with a possible D match to TRBD2 (6 bases). This CDR3 spans 16 amino acids. V was shortened by 6 bases and J by 0 bases, with 14 bases between the two germline ends. The germline V gene has CDR1 MDHEN and CDR2 SYDVKM. The CDR3 is CASSRGARSNTGELFF. CDR3 DNA: TGTGCCAGCAGCCGCGGGGCCCGTTCGAACACCGGGGAGCTGTTTTTT.